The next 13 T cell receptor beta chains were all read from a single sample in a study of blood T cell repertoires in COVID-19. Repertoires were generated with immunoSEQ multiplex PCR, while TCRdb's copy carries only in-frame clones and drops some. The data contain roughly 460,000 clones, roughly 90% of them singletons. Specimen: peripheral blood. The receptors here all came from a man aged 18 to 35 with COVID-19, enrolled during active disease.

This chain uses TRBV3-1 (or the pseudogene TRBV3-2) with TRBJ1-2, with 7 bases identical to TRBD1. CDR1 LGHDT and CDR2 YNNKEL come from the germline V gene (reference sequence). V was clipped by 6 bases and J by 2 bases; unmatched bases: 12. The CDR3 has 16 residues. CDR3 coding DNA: TGTGCCAGCAGGGCCGGACAGGCCCCCATGAACTATGGCTACACCTTC. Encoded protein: CASRAGQAPMNYGYTF.

CDR3 loop: CASRQGLAANEQFF. Written as DNA, the CDR3 is TGCGCCAGCAGACAAGGACTAGCGGCCAATGAGCAGTTCTTC. The rearrangement links TRBV5-1 to TRBJ2-1, with 10 bases lining up with TRBD2. Germline CDR1 SGHRS, CDR2 YFSETQ. The length of the CDR3 is 14 residues. After removal of 5 bases from V and 6 bases from J, the junction contained 5 bases not matched to a gene.

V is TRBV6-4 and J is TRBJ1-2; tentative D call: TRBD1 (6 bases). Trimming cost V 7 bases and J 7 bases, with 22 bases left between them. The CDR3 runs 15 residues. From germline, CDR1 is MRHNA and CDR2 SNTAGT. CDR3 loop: CASNFTRLGACGYTF. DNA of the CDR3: TGTGCCAGCAATTTTACCCGTTTGGGGGCTTGTGGCTACACCTTC.

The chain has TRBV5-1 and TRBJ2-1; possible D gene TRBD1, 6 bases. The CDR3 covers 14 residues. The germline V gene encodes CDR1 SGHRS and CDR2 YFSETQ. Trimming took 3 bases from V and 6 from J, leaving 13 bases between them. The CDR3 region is CASSYRDTRNEQFF. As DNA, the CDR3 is TGCGCCAGCAGCTATAGGGACACACGCAATGAGCAGTTCTTC.

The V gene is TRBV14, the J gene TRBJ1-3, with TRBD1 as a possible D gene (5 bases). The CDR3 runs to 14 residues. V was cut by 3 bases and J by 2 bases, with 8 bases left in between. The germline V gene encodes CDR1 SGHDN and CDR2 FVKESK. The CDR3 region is CASSQAGTGNTIYF. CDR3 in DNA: TGTGCCAGCAGCCAGGCAGGGACTGGAAACACCATATATTTT.

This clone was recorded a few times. The CDR3 spells CATSDLQRGRGSGNTIYF. In DNA, the CDR3 is TGTGCCACCAGTGATTTGCAAAGGGGCAGGGGATCAGGAAACACCATATATTTT. V gene TRBV24-1 combines with J gene TRBJ1-3; tentative D call: TRBD1 (6 bases). V was cut by 0 bases and J by 4 bases, with 18 bases left in between. CDR1 and CDR2 (germline): KGHDR, SFDVKD. The CDR3 length is 18 residues.

The CDR3 region has the DNA TGTGCCAGCTCGGCGGAGAATCCCTTAGATGAGCAGTTCTTC. It yields the protein CASSAENPLDEQFF. This chain uses TRBV18 with TRBJ2-1; D is undetermined. CDR3 length: 14 amino acids. V lost 6 bases and J 8 bases, leaving 17 bases between the germline ends. The germline gives CDR1 KGHSH, CDR2 LQKENI.

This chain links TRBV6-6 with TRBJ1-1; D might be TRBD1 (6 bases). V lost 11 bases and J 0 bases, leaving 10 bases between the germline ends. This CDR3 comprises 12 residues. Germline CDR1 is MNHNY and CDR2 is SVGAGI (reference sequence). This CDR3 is CAVGQMNTEAFF. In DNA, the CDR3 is TGTGCCGTCGGACAGATGAACACTGAAGCTTTCTTT.

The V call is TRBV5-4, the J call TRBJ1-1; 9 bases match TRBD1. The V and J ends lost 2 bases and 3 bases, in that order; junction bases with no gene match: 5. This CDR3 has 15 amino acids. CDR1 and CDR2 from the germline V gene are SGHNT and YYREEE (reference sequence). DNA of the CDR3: TGTGCCAGCAGCTTCACAGGGGGCAGTTACACTGAAGCTTTCTTT. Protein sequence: CASSFTGGSYTEAFF.

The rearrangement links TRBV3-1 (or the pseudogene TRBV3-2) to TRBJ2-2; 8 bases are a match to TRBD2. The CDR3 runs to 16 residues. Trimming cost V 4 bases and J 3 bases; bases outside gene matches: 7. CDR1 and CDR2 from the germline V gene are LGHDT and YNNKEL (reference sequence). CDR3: CASSRSATSDTGELFF. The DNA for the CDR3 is TGTGCCAGCAGCCGCTCAGCGACTAGCGACACCGGGGAGCTGTTTTTT.

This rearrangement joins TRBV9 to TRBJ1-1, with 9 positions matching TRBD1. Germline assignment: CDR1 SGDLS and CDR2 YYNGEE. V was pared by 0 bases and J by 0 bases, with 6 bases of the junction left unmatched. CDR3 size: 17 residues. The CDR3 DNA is TGTGCCAGCAGCGTAGGGGGACAGGGCCTTATGAACACTGAAGCTTTCTTT. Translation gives CASSVGGQGLMNTEAFF.

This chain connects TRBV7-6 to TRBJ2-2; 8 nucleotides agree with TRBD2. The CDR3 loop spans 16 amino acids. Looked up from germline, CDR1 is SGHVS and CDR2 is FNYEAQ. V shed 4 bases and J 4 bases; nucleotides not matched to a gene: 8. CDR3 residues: CASSYRVRGGTGELFF. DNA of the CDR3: TGTGCCAGCAGCTACCGGGTCCGGGGGGGCACCGGGGAGCTGTTTTTT.

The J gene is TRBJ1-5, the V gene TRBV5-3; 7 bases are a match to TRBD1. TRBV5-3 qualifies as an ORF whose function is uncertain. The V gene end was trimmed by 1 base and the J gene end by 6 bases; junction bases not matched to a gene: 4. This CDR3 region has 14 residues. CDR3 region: CARSLKGAGQPQHF. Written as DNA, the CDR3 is TGTGCCAGAAGCTTGAAGGGGGCAGGTCAGCCCCAGCATTTT.